A selection of T cell receptor beta chains follows, all from one sample in a study of cytomegalovirus exposure and HLA in healthy donors. The method was immunoSEQ multiplex PCR; TCRdb's version includes in-frame clones alone and lacks a portion of them. Of over 150,000 clones in the sample, 68% were seen once. Material for sequencing was PBMCs. These receptor sequences come from a woman younger than 30 in good health and CMV-seropositive. The CDR3 runs from the conserved cysteine through the conserved F or W. Each record gives: CDR3 protein, V gene.

CDR3aa: CASSPRTARGIQETQYF
v_gene: TRBV7-9

CDR3aa: CASSSITGGDTIYF
v_gene: TRBV28

CDR3aa: CASSASVQETQYF
v_gene: TRBV5-6

CDR3aa: CASSQESYPGGTQYF
v_gene: TRBV4-3

CDR3aa: CAWRTTKPGLAQFF
v_gene: TRBV30

CDR3aa: CASGKGLAGGYSGLEQYF
v_gene: TRBV7-9

CDR3aa: CASSRIGAAGTGELFF
v_gene: TRBV14

CDR3aa: CAWAEAGGYEQYF
v_gene: TRBV30

CDR3aa: CASSLMTAGGTDTQYF
v_gene: TRBV5-1

CDR3aa: CASSMSVNTEAFF
v_gene: TRBV19

CDR3aa: CSALRGQPQSEAFF
v_gene: TRBV29-1

CDR3aa: CASFRTSPILNDTQYF
v_gene: TRBV7-9

CDR3aa: CASSPPTGLNEKLFF
v_gene: TRBV7-9

CDR3aa: CATSGLTQGNEKLFF
v_gene: TRBV15

CDR3aa: CSAARGPYQPQHF
v_gene: TRBV29-1

CDR3aa: CASSPGHRELRGYTF
v_gene: TRBV4-1

CDR3aa: CASSPTSGTTYGYTF
v_gene: TRBV27

CDR3aa: CASSPEGFWVNTEAFF
v_gene: TRBV5-5

CDR3aa: CASSHDTGNTEAFF
v_gene: TRBV27

CDR3aa: CASSQGDSLLYGYTF
v_gene: TRBV4-1

CDR3aa: CASKAGRGTYEQYF
v_gene: TRBV27

CDR3aa: CASSWTGSSQPQHF
v_gene: TRBV27

CDR3aa: CASSLQAGGANEQFF
v_gene: TRBV6-1

CDR3aa: CASSLGAREGYYEQYF
v_gene: TRBV27